Listed below are T cell receptor beta chains from one sample, sequenced in a study of shared clonotypes between healthy human individuals. Produced via immunoSEQ multiplex PCR; TCRdb's table is partial and in-frame only. The profile shows 800,000 to 1,200,000 clones, 75% to 80% of them singletons. The sample taken for sequencing was memory CD4+ T cells from PBMCs. Receptors originate from a man between 18 and 29 years old in good health. Some clones in this sample may be carry-over from other donors' samples. CDR3s leave out the opening cysteine and the closing phenylalanine or tryptophan. For some rows the clone size is stated as once, few or many, or as a class when expanded; others skip it.

abundance: few
v_gene: TRBV11-2
j_gene: TRBJ1-1
CDR3aa: ASSLGAFATEAF

abundance: NA
v_gene: TRBV5-1
j_gene: TRBJ2-1
CDR3aa: ASSLDLAGYNEQF

abundance: NA
v_gene: TRBV29-1
j_gene: TRBJ2-2
CDR3aa: SVFGPTNTGELF

abundance: NA
v_gene: TRBV2
j_gene: TRBJ1-4
CDR3aa: ASSRDRNNEKLF

abundance: NA
v_gene: TRBV6-6
j_gene: TRBJ1-5
CDR3aa: ASGTGGHQPQH

abundance: NA
v_gene: TRBV6-1
j_gene: TRBJ2-5
CDR3aa: ASRIGGIQETQY

abundance: NA
v_gene: TRBV5-1
j_gene: TRBJ2-5
CDR3aa: ASSFTGDNQETQY

abundance: once
v_gene: TRBV4-2
j_gene: TRBJ2-3
CDR3aa: ASSQEPTQHTSTDTQY

abundance: NA
v_gene: TRBV6-5
j_gene: TRBJ2-1
CDR3aa: ASSYSGGRYNEQF

abundance: once
v_gene: TRBV10-1
j_gene: TRBJ2-6
CDR3aa: ASSHRGWDSGANVLT

abundance: NA
v_gene: TRBV6-5
j_gene: TRBJ2-5
CDR3aa: ASSQKTVTQETQY

abundance: NA
v_gene: TRBV5-4
j_gene: TRBJ1-1
CDR3aa: ASSLYEGSTEAF

abundance: NA
v_gene: TRBV7-9
j_gene: TRBJ2-5
CDR3aa: ASGPVTSGGKETQY

abundance: NA
v_gene: TRBV4-2
j_gene: TRBJ2-5
CDR3aa: ASSQGVNEGPETQY

abundance: few
v_gene: TRBV29-1
j_gene: TRBJ2-1
CDR3aa: SVDPAGGSLYEQF

abundance: NA
v_gene: TRBV5-1
j_gene: TRBJ2-3
CDR3aa: ASSFGSGRHGTDTQY

abundance: NA
v_gene: TRBV30
j_gene: TRBJ2-7
CDR3aa: AWSVDNSRRGEQY

abundance: NA
v_gene: TRBV7-8
j_gene: TRBJ2-7
CDR3aa: ASSHQGGRDYEQY

abundance: NA
v_gene: TRBV7-3
j_gene: TRBJ2-1
CDR3aa: ASSRPGLAGGPSYNEQF

abundance: NA
v_gene: TRBV19
j_gene: TRBJ1-5
CDR3aa: ASSPADSNQPQH

abundance: once
v_gene: TRBV12-5
j_gene: TRBJ1-2
CDR3aa: ASGPHGTYGYT

abundance: once
v_gene: TRBV2
j_gene: TRBJ2-1
CDR3aa: ASSEVLAGRPYNEQF

abundance: NA
v_gene: TRBV6-4
j_gene: TRBJ2-2
CDR3aa: ASSDELNTGELF

abundance: NA
v_gene: TRBV7-2
j_gene: TRBJ2-7
CDR3aa: ASSLAVRSYEQY

abundance: NA
v_gene: TRBV11-2
j_gene: TRBJ2-5
CDR3aa: ASSLSGAPETQY

abundance: NA
v_gene: TRBV28
j_gene: TRBJ2-1
CDR3aa: ASSYTTRNPYNEQF

abundance: NA
v_gene: TRBV18
j_gene: TRBJ1-1
CDR3aa: ASSPPPHGNTEAF

abundance: NA
v_gene: TRBV5-4
j_gene: TRBJ2-3
CDR3aa: ASSFSGDTQY

abundance: NA
v_gene: TRBV28
j_gene: TRBJ1-5
CDR3aa: ASSSAGQGAQQPQH

abundance: once
v_gene: TRBV5-1
j_gene: TRBJ2-1
CDR3aa: ASTQGGGSLNEQF

abundance: NA
v_gene: TRBV28
j_gene: TRBJ2-3
CDR3aa: ASRPLTGPHTDTQY

abundance: NA
v_gene: TRBV27
j_gene: TRBJ1-4
CDR3aa: ASRKPGTGDEKLF

abundance: few
v_gene: TRBV4-2
j_gene: TRBJ1-5
CDR3aa: ASSQAWGGGQPQH

abundance: NA
v_gene: TRBV28
j_gene: TRBJ2-7
CDR3aa: ASSSQGPFPYEQY

abundance: NA
v_gene: TRBV30
j_gene: TRBJ1-2
CDR3aa: AWILPTGGSYGYT

abundance: NA
v_gene: TRBV7-2
j_gene: TRBJ2-7
CDR3aa: ASSLGRHYGPE

abundance: NA
v_gene: TRBV2
j_gene: TRBJ2-7
CDR3aa: ASSESGGRLYEQY

abundance: NA
v_gene: TRBV5-6
j_gene: TRBJ2-5
CDR3aa: ASSLLGGTPQETQY

abundance: NA
v_gene: TRBV2
j_gene: TRBJ1-1
CDR3aa: ASSEKAGSTEAF

abundance: many
v_gene: TRBV5-1
j_gene: TRBJ2-7
CDR3aa: ASSFGDGSYEQY

abundance: few
v_gene: TRBV7-9
j_gene: TRBJ2-1
CDR3aa: ASSLGASGIEQF

abundance: once
v_gene: TRBV5-1
j_gene: TRBJ2-7
CDR3aa: ASSLAIDSSYEQY

abundance: NA
v_gene: TRBV27
j_gene: TRBJ2-1
CDR3aa: ASLSLRDQSYNEQF

abundance: NA
v_gene: TRBV19
j_gene: TRBJ1-5
CDR3aa: ASSIQSRGERQPQH

abundance: NA
v_gene: TRBV18
j_gene: TRBJ2-3
CDR3aa: ASSPGTDTQY

abundance: few
v_gene: TRBV7-9
j_gene: TRBJ2-4
CDR3aa: ASIPLVSNIQY

abundance: NA
v_gene: TRBV28
j_gene: TRBJ2-1
CDR3aa: AIAGLAGAHEQF

abundance: few
v_gene: TRBV7-9
j_gene: TRBJ2-7
CDR3aa: ASSSRDRGYEQY

abundance: NA
v_gene: TRBV7-9
j_gene: TRBJ2-1
CDR3aa: ASSLAHNEQF

abundance: NA
v_gene: TRBV27
j_gene: TRBJ1-1
CDR3aa: ASTLDRGNTEAF

abundance: few
v_gene: TRBV4-1
j_gene: TRBJ1-3
CDR3aa: ASSQGSSGTGGSGNTIY

abundance: NA
v_gene: TRBV11-2
j_gene: TRBJ2-7
CDR3aa: ASSFLAGISYEQY